One T cell receptor (beta chain) is described in this entry. Its antigen is not known. The ends lost 4 bases at V and 0 bases at J; junction bases unmatched: 9. Germline CDR1 is MDHEN and CDR2 is SYDVKM. The CDR3 extends over 17 amino acids. This entry belongs to a study of response to subunit inactivated influenza vaccine. Study outcomes and limitations: Authors suggested seasonal influenza vaccinations each recruit few new T cells.

TCRdb called the RT-PCR reads again in MiXCR, with one record for every CDR3 protein. The table shows hundreds of thousands of distinct CDR3 sequences, with 20% to 25% occurring only once. The source was PBMCs from blood, collected 21 months after vaccination. The chain recombines TRBV28 with TRBJ1-5; the match to TRBD1 covers 7 bases. The TCR was taken from a man between 50 and 75 years old who received an inactivated influenza vaccine. The CDR3 protein is CASSWGQYKGSNQPQHF. The CDR3 nucleotides read TGTGCCAGCAGTTGGGGACAGTATAAGGGTAGCAATCAGCCCCAGCATTTT. Looking up the rest from reference TRBV28 and TRBJ1-5 gives the full variable domain: DVKVTQSSRYLVKRTGEKVFLECVQDMDHENMFWYRQDPGLGLRLIYFSYDVKMKEKGDIPEGYSVSREKKERFSLILESASTNQTSMYLCASSWGQYKGSNQPQHFGDGTRLSIL.